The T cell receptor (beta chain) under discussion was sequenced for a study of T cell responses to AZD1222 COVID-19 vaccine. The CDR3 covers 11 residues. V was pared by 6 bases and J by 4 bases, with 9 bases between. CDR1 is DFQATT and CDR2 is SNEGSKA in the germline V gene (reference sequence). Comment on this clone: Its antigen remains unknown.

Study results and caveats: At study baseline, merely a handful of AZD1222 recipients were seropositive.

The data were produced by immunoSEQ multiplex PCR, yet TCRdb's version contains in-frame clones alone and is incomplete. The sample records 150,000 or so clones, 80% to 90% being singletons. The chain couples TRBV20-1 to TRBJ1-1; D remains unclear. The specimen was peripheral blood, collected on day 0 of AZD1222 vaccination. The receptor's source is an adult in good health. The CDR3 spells CSAVLFTEAFF. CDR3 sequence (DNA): TGCAGTGCCGTCCTTTTCACTGAAGCTTTCTTT.